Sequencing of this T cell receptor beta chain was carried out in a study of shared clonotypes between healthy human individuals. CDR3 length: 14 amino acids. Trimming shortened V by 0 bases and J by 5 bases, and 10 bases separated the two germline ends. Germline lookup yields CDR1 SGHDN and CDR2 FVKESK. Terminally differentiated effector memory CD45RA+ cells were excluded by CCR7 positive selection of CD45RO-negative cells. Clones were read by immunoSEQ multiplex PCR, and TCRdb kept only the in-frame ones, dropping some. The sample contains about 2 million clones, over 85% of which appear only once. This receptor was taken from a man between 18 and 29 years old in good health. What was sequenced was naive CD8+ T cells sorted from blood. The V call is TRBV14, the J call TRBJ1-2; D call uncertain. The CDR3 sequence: CASSQDENRYGYTF. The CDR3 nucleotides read TGTGCCAGCAGCCAAGATGAGAATAGATATGGCTACACCTTC.